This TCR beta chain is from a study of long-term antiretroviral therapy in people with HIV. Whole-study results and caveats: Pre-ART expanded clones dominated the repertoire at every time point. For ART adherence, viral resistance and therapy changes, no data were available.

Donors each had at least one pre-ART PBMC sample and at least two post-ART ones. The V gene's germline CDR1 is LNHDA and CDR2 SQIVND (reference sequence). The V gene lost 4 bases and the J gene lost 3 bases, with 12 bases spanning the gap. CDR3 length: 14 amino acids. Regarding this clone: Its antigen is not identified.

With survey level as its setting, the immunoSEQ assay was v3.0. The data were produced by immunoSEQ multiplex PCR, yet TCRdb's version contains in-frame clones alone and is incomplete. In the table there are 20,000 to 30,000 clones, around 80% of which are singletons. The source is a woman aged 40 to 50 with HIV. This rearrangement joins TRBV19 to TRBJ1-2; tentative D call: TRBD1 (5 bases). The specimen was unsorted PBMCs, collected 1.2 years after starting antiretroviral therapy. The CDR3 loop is CASSTGTDYYGYTF. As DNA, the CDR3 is TGTGCCAGTAGTACTGGGACGGACTACTATGGCTACACCTTC.